These 2 T cell receptor beta chains share one sample of origin, sequenced in a study of tumor and adjacent non-tumor tissue in lung cancer. RNA was extracted from bulk tissue without any cell sorting. Distant lung tissue was collected more than 3 cm away from the tumor edge. The library came from three nested PCR rounds adapted from ARM-PCR protocols. TCRdb reprocessed the multiplex PCR reads with MiXCR, giving one entry per CDR3 protein. The data contain almost 75,000 distinct CDR3 sequences, 65% to 75% of them singletons. Source material: distant non-tumor lung tissue. The receptor source for this set is a woman aged 45-65 years with non-small cell lung cancer.

This clonotype was recorded many times. The rearrangement links TRBV20-1 to TRBJ2-5, with D hard to call. CDR3 length equals 14 residues. The germline gives CDR1 DFQATT, CDR2 SNEGSKA (reference sequence). V was cut by 0 bases and J by 3 bases, with 11 bases left in between. In DNA, the CDR3 is TGCAGTGCTAGAGAGGAGACACACGAAGAGACCCAGTACTTC. Translation: CSAREETHEETQYF.

The CDR3 nucleotides read TGCGCCAGCAGCCAAGGTCTCTACAGATTATGCACTGAAGCTTTCTTT. Translating gives CASSQGLYRLCTEAFF. The V and J genes are TRBV4-1 and TRBJ1-1; D remains ambiguous. V gave up 1 base and J gave up 4 bases, with 16 bases separating them. The V gene's germline CDR1 is MGHRA and CDR2 YSYEKL. CDR3 length: 16 amino acids.